The clone carrying this TCR beta chain was seen repeatedly, ten times or more. These data belong to a study of spatial heterogeneity in lung cancer. TCRdb reanalysed the 5' RACE reads using MiXCR and keeps one entry per CDR3 protein. The table shows under 150,000 distinct CDR3 sequences, with 9.5% to 14% occurring only once. Time point indicated: blood at routine non-recurrence follow-up after resection. The V and J ends lost 4 bases and 5 bases, in that order; junction bases with no gene match: 5. Germline V gene sequence: CDR1 MDHEN, CDR2 SYDVKM. The CDR3 covers 15 residues. This TCR was sampled from a female donor with early-stage non-small cell lung cancer. The sequencing used PBMCs, collected at follow-up. The chain is built from TRBV28 and TRBJ1-5; 10 bases align to TRBD1. Here the CDR3 reads CASSSGTGEDQPQHF. The CDR3 bases are TGTGCCAGCAGTTCCGGGACAGGGGAGGATCAGCCCCAGCATTTT.